This T cell receptor beta chain was sequenced for a study of cytomegalovirus exposure and HLA in healthy donors. The CDR3 is made up of 15 amino acids. Per the germline V gene, CDR1 is SGHRS and CDR2 is YFSETQ. The J segment lost 5 bases and the V segment lost 3 bases, leaving 7 bases of the junction unmatched. This table comes from immunoSEQ multiplex PCR, and its TCRdb copy is limited to in-frame clones, with some not included. The sample has some 100,000 clones; less than 90% are singletons. The sequence came from a man aged 18-30 years in good health and CMV-seropositive. The sample comprised PBMCs. The J gene is TRBJ2-7, the V gene TRBV5-1, with TRBD2 identical over 11 bases. CDR3 sequence: CASSSTTSGANEQYF. In DNA form, the CDR3 reads TGCGCCAGCAGCTCCACGACTAGCGGGGCCAACGAGCAGTACTTC.